This T cell receptor (beta chain) was sequenced in a study of cytomegalovirus exposure and HLA in healthy donors. TCRdb's copy holds only in-frame clones and misses some; the assay was immunoSEQ multiplex PCR. The profile shows some 120,000 clones, roughly 89% of them singletons. The CDR3 consists of 14 residues. The germline CDR1 and CDR2 sequences are LGHNA and YSLEER. Trimming cost V 4 bases and J 3 bases; bases outside gene matches: 2. The chain combines TRBV4-3 with TRBJ2-7; TRBD2 agrees at 11 bases. Material for sequencing was PBMCs. This receptor was identified in a woman aged 18-29 years in good health and CMV-seronegative. The DNA of the CDR3 is TGCGCCAGCAGCCGCGGGACTAGCGGCTACGAGCAGTACTTC. The encoded protein is CASSRGTSGYEQYF.